This T cell receptor beta chain came from a study of metastatic and nonmetastatic thyroid tumors (dated by TCRdb to about 2020). For the study in its entirety: For patients with malignant and with benign thyroid disease, the researchers compared repertoires between peripheral blood samples and tumor or nodule tissue samples.

Points on this clone: Its antigen remains undetermined. Within one base of it there is no much larger clone, and no base qualities were kept.

General conclusions and limits of the study: In both blood and tumor samples, TCR beta diversity was reported to be significantly higher in malignant tumors than in benign nodules.

Relative to germline, V is 3 bases shorter and J is 5 bases shorter, with 13 bases between their ends. Taken from cysteine to phenylalanine, the CDR3 has 14 residues. The DNA shown is the 42-base CDR3, in frame from base 1. Sequences SNHLY (CDR1) and FYNNEI (CDR2) are obtained from the germline V gene. No treatment had been received by any patient before thyroid surgery. The study retrospectively analysed patient clinical samples collected from the early 2010s to the late 2010s using T-cell receptor beta sequencing. Library generation was performed with PCR. These reads were obtained on an Illumina HiSeq 4000. The TCR beta-chain CDR3 region of each patient was profiled by high-throughput sequencing. In the paper's pipeline: CDR3 differences across clinicopathological groups were used to build a classifier for discriminating distant-metastatic papillary thyroid cancer patients. Repertoire diversity was assessed with the Shannon index, and tumor-blood repertoire similarity with the Morisita-Horn index. TCRdb cleaned the public reads at Q25 with fastp, built clones with MiXCR and kept in-frame beta chains. The V and J calls shown here were made by TCRdb, not taken from the authors' results. In this sample the table shows 35,000 to 45,000 clones, more than 25% of which occur a single time. Together, the top ten hold around 9.9% of the sample.

The rearrangement joined TRBV2 to TRBJ1-1; no confident D gene assignment can be made. The sequenced sample consisted of blood. The source of this sequence is a male donor with papillary thyroid cancer or a benign thyroid nodule (not recorded which). Some clones in this sample may be carry-over from other donors' samples. CDR3 protein: CASSDPGRTTEAFF. The DNA sequence follows: TGTGCCAGCAGTGATCCGGGAAGGACGACTGAAGCTTTCTTT. Full variable domain (CDR3 extended with the reference TRBV2 and TRBJ1-1 proteins): EPEVTQTPSHQVTQMGQEVILRCVPISNHLYFYWYRQILGQKVEFLVSFYNNEISEKSEIFDDQFSVERPDGSNFTLKIRSTKLEDSAMYFCASSDPGRTTEAFFGQGTRLTVV.